This T cell receptor beta chain stems from a study of human T cells and chemical hapten exposure. Study-level background: The variation in per-sample TCR yields arose mainly from small differences in pooled library volumes.

Time point noted: healthy volunteer bleed at 2 weeks. Researchers extracted total RNA from unfractionated whole blood. The CDR3 runs to 15 residues. Germline-derived CDR1 and CDR2 are SGHDN and FVKESK. The ends were cut back, 5 bases at V and 5 bases at J, with 15 bases in the middle. This clonotype was counted between two and nine times. Individual cDNA molecules received unique molecular identifiers in the library. TCRdb itself ran the RACE reads through MiXCR, one entry per CDR3 protein. Among 130,000 or so distinct CDR3 sequences listed, about 8.2% were seen once. Specimen: whole blood. The clonotype was recovered from a male donor in good health. Some clones in this sample may be carry-over from other donors' samples. The chain combines TRBV14 with TRBJ2-2, with D tentatively TRBD1 (5 bases). The CDR3 nucleotides read TGTGCCAGCAGCAAGGCGTCAGGGAAGACCGGGGAGCTGTTTTTT. It yields the protein CASSKASGKTGELFF.